This entry concerns a single T cell receptor (beta chain). The CDR3 totals 14 residues. V shed 7 bases and J shed 3 bases, with 14 bases lying between them. The sample is drawn from a study of blood T cells in healthy people across ages. Then a second PCR, running about 6 to 11 cycles, was carried out with a sample-barcoded 5' primer and a J-beta primer mix. TCRdb used MiXCR to reprocess the 5' RACE reads, holding one entry per CDR3 protein. The profile shows about 1,500,000 distinct CDR3 sequences, roughly 28% of them singletons. The TCR originated in a woman in her twenties or thirties in good health. The sample was blood. This chain joins TRBV12-3 or TRBV12-4 and TRBJ2-3; D ambiguous. The CDR3 DNA reads TGTGCCAGCACGCACGGAGTGGGAACAGATACGCAGTATTTT. Its translation is CASTHGVGTDTQYF.